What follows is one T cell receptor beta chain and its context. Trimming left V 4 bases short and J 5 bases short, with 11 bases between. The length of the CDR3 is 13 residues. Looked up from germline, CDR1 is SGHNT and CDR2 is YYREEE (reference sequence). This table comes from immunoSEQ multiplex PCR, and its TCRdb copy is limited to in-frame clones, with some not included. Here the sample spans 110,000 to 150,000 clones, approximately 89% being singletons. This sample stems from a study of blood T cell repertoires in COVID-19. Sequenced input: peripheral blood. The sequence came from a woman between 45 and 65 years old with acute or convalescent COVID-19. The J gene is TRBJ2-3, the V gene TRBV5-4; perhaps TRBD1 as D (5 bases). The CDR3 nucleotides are TGTGCCAGCAGCCCCACCCAGGGAGATACGCAGTATTTT. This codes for CASSPTQGDTQYF.